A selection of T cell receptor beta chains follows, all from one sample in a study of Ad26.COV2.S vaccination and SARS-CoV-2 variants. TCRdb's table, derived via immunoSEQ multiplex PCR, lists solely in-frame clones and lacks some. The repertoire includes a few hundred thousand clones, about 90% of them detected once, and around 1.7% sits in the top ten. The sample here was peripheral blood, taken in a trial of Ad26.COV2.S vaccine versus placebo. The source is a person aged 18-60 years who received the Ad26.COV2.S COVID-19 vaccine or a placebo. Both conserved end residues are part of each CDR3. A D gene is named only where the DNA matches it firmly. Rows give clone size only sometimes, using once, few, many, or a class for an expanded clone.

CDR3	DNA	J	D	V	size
CASRPSSGGGQETQYF	TGTGCCAGCAGACCAAGCAGCGGGGGGGGACAAGAGACCCAGTACTTC	TRBJ2-5	TRBD2	TRBV7-2	NA
CASSPGRVNTEAFF	TGTGCCAGCTCACCGGGTCGAGTGAACACTGAAGCTTTCTTT	TRBJ1-1	NA	TRBV18	NA
CASRSSGGSYNEQFF	TGTGCCAGCAGATCTAGCGGGGGCTCCTACAATGAGCAGTTCTTC	TRBJ2-1	TRBD2	TRBV27	NA
CSVELQNTEAFF	TGCAGCGTTGAATTACAGAACACTGAAGCTTTCTTT	TRBJ1-1	NA	TRBV29-1	once
CARSLAAGGATQPQHF	TGTGCCAGAAGCTTAGCCGCAGGGGGCGCGACCCAGCCCCAGCATTTT	TRBJ1-5	NA	TRBV7-5	once
CASSRVGTGEEGEQYF	TGTGCCAGTAGTAGGGTCGGGACAGGGGAGGAAGGCGAGCAGTACTTC	TRBJ2-7	TRBD1	TRBV19	once
CAWSAEGEQFF	TGTGCCTGGAGTGCAGAGGGTGAGCAGTTCTTC	TRBJ2-1	NA	TRBV30	NA
CSVTGDRGSGELFF	TGCAGCGTGACTGGGGACAGGGGTTCCGGGGAGCTGTTTTTT	TRBJ2-2	TRBD1	TRBV29-1	NA
CASYRGGGSEDTEAFF	TGCGCCAGCTATCGGGGGGGAGGTTCGGAGGACACTGAAGCTTTCTTT	TRBJ1-1	NA	TRBV5-1	NA
CASSPRELYPGAARQPQHF	TGTGCCAGTAGTCCCCGGGAACTATACCCCGGGGCAGCGCGTCAGCCCCAGCATTTT	TRBJ1-5	NA	TRBV19	once
CATGTTDTGELFF	TGTGCCACCGGGACTACCGACACCGGGGAGCTGTTTTTT	TRBJ2-2	TRBD2	TRBV10-3	NA
CAWTVTSNYGYTF	TGTGCCTGGACGGTCACCTCTAACTATGGCTACACCTTC	TRBJ1-2	NA	TRBV30	NA
CAATKGGSGTGELFF	TGTGCCGCCACAAAAGGGGGCTCGGGCACCGGGGAGCTGTTTTTT	TRBJ2-2	TRBD1	TRBV19	NA
CASSLSYQETQYF	TGTGCCAGCAGCCTATCTTACCAAGAGACCCAGTACTTC	TRBJ2-5	NA	TRBV7-9	NA
CASSKKPFGNTEAFF	TGTGCCAGCAGCAAAAAACCATTCGGGAACACTGAAGCTTTCTTT	TRBJ1-1	NA	TRBV21-1	NA
CASSSGTLSGNTIYF	TGTGCCAGCAGCTCCGGGACACTCTCTGGAAACACCATATATTTT	TRBJ1-3	NA	TRBV7-9	NA
CSDRGATEAFF	TGCAGTGACAGGGGGGCAACTGAAGCTTTCTTT	TRBJ1-1	TRBD1	TRBV20-1	NA
CASSIANGNSPLHF	TGTGCCAGTAGTATAGCTAATGGGAATTCACCCCTCCACTTT	TRBJ1-6	NA	TRBV19	NA
CARISGGADTEAFF	TGTGCCCGTATATCAGGGGGCGCGGACACTGAAGCTTTCTTT	TRBJ1-1	TRBD1	TRBV2	NA
CAFKTGAYEQYF	TGTGCCTTTAAGACAGGGGCCTACGAGCAGTACTTC	TRBJ2-7	TRBD1	TRBV30	NA
CASSHSIPGLAGGSASTDTQYF	TGTGCCAGCAGCCATTCGATACCGGGACTAGCGGGGGGGTCAGCCAGCACAGATACGCAGTATTTT	TRBJ2-3	TRBD2	TRBV3-1/TRBV3-2	NA
CASSLVGQPTTEAFF	TGTGCCAGCAGCTTGGTCGGACAGCCTACGACTGAAGCTTTCTTT	TRBJ1-1	NA	TRBV5-4	NA
CASSPVYGGSDTQYF	TGTGCCAGCTCACCCGTCTACGGGGGCTCAGATACGCAGTATTTT	TRBJ2-3	NA	TRBV18	few